Only a few counts were recorded for the clone carrying this T cell receptor (beta chain). As handled by the study authors: Nucleated cell number was recorded as an estimate derived from reference gene primer amplification. The method was immunoSEQ multiplex PCR; TCRdb's version includes in-frame clones alone and lacks a portion of them. The V and J calls and clone size are taken from that table; D and trimming were inferred from the DNA. The repertoire consists of more than 95,000 clones, with over 75% occurring once and the leading ten covering around 7.3%. CDR1 LNHNV and CDR2 YYDKDF come from the germline V gene (reference sequence). The V and J ends lost 0 bases and 2 bases, in that order; junction bases with no gene match: 7. CDR3 size: 18 residues. This sample was included in a study of blood T cell repertoires in COVID-19. Looking at the study overall: The study drew acute and convalescent COVID-19 samples from the United States, Italy and Spain. PBMCs, B-cell-depleted T cells, or T cells were the source of the cDNA or gDNA that made up the material.

The receptor comes from a man aged 50 to 59 with acute or convalescent COVID-19. The chain links TRBV15 to TRBJ2-3; 11 positions match TRBD2. The sequencing sample was made of peripheral blood. CDR3 nucleotide sequence: TGTGCCACCAGCAGAGAGGCTAGCGGGAGGTCTCTCACAGATACGCAGTATTTT. This codes for CATSREASGRSLTDTQYF.